The sequence of this T cell receptor beta chain was determined in a study of CD4 and CD8 cells across lung adenocarcinoma regions. Samples came from patients with localized non-small cell lung adenocarcinoma. From germline, CDR1 is SGHRS and CDR2 YFSETQ. The CDR3 length is 14 residues. TCRdb reprocessed the PCR reads with MiXCR, giving one entry per CDR3 protein. This table has approximately 19,000 distinct CDR3 sequences, about 54% appearing once. This clonotype was seen a few times. The chain combines TRBV5-1 with TRBJ2-1, with 9 bases that match TRBD1. The DNA end is more similar to TRBJ2-5, so the J call may be wrong. The specimen sequenced was CD8+ T cells from the center of a lung tumor. The sequence came from a female donor with lung adenocarcinoma. The CD4 and CD8 labels of this study may be unreliable. CDR3 coding DNA: TGCGCCAGCGGGACAGGGTCTGTACAAGAGACCCAGTACTTC. Amino acid sequence: CASGTGSVQETQYF.